This record concerns one T cell receptor beta chain sequence. Germline CDR1 LNHDA, CDR2 SQIVND (reference sequence). The CDR3 sequence is 17 residues long. V was trimmed by 7 bases and J by 0 bases, leaving 16 bases between them. The data were taken from a study of blood T cell repertoires in COVID-19. Sequenced by immunoSEQ multiplex PCR; TCRdb stores in-frame clones only, minus some. The data show over 60,000 clones, around 84% seen once. Material for sequencing was peripheral blood. This TCR was sampled from a human donor in a cohort sampled during active COVID-19. The V call is TRBV19, the J call TRBJ2-6; the D gene is possibly TRBD1 (5 bases). Here the CDR3 reads CASTSGAKSSGANVLTF. The CDR3 nucleotides read TGTGCCAGTACGTCTGGGGCCAAGTCCTCTGGGGCCAACGTCCTGACTTTC.